One T cell receptor beta chain is described in this entry. The CDR3 covers 13 residues. V was clipped by 5 bases and J by 4 bases; unmatched bases: 3. Germline lookup yields CDR1 LNHDA and CDR2 SQIVND (reference sequence). This entry is derived from a study of cytomegalovirus exposure and HLA in healthy donors. PCR employed 60 Vbeta and 13 Jbeta primers. The protocol was immunoSEQ multiplex PCR, while the TCRdb copy is restricted to in-frame clones and leaves out a portion. The sample lists around 94,000 clones, roughly 85% occurring once. This sequence was found in a man aged 40-49 years in good health and CMV-seronegative. The chain is built from TRBV19 and TRBJ1-1; the match to TRBD1 covers 8 bases. The sequencing input was PBMCs. CDR3 loop: CASSFTGGTEAFF. Written as DNA, the CDR3 is TGTGCCAGTAGTTTCACAGGGGGCACTGAAGCTTTCTTT.